This TCR beta chain originates from a study of shared clonotypes between healthy human individuals. Naive CD8 cells comprised CD45RO-negative, CCR7-positively selected cells, excluding terminally differentiated effector memory CD45RA+ cells. The repertoire was sequenced with immunoSEQ multiplex PCR; TCRdb's copy has only in-frame clones and lacks some. The sample records millions of clones, about 95% being singletons. CDR1 and CDR2 (germline): GTSNPN, SVGIG (reference sequence). Trimming took off 5 bases at V and 2 bases at J, with 5 bases between the two ends. The CDR3 is 11 residues long. Sample: naive CD8+ T cells sorted from blood. This sequence was found in a man younger than 35 in good health. This sequence joins TRBV30 and TRBJ2-3; D gene uncertain. The CDR3, as DNA: TGTGCCTGGGACACCACAGATACGCAGTATTTT. It encodes CAWDTTDTQYF.